This T cell receptor beta chain comes out of a study of identical twins. A universal primer site was incorporated via template switching, and the cDNA contained unique molecular identifiers. From the 5' RACE reads, TCRdb called clonotypes with MiXCR, one entry per CDR3 protein. The data hold some 710,000 distinct CDR3 sequences, with less than 7% observed a single time. CDR1 is DFQATT, CDR2 SNEGSKA, per germline (reference sequence). Unmatched junction bases numbered 1, after V lost 6 bases and J lost 1 base. The CDR3 length is 13 residues. This clonotype was seen many times. Its antigen is not identified. Whole-study findings and limits: The study found weaker excess twin sharing in beta out-of-frame sequences. Alpha sequences out of frame and shared by twins had excess low generation probability. Invariant MAIT and iNKT cells may have partly biased zero-insertion analyses.

The sample taken for sequencing was naive T cells sorted from blood. The sequence was collected from a man aged 18 to 29 in good health. The rearrangement links TRBV20-1 to TRBJ2-2; 8 bases align to TRBD1. CDR3 in amino acids: CSAGQGNTGELFF. CDR3 nucleotide sequence: TGCAGTGCCGGACAGGGGAACACCGGGGAGCTGTTTTTT.